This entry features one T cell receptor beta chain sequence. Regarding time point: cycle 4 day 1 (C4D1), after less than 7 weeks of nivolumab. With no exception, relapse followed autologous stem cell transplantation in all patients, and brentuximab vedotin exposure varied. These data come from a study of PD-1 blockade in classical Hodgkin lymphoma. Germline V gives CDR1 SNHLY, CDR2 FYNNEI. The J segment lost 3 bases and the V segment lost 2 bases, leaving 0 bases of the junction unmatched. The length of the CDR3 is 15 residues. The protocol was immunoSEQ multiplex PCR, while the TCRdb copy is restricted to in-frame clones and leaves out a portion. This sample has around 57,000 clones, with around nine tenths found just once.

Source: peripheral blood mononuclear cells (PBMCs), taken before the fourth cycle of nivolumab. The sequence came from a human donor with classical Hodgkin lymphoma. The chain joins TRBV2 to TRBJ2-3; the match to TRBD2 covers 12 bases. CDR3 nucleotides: TGTGCCAGCAGTGAAACTAGCGGGAGGACAGATACGCAGTATTTT. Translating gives CASSETSGRTDTQYF.